Given below is one T cell receptor (beta chain) in context. This specimen belongs to a study of blood T cell repertoires in COVID-19. Study background: PBMCs, B-cell-depleted T cells, or T cells provided the cDNA or gDNA that made up the material.

Produced via immunoSEQ multiplex PCR; TCRdb's table is partial and in-frame only. The profile shows 300,000 to 400,000 clones, 85% to 90% of them singletons. Looked up from germline, CDR1 is MNHEY and CDR2 is SVGAGI. This CDR3 has 14 amino acids. Trimming cost V 2 bases and J 1 base, with 8 bases left between them. The chain combines TRBV6-5 with TRBJ1-1, with D possibly matching TRBD1 (5 bases). This receptor was obtained from a woman in her thirties with acute COVID-19. Material: PBMCs or T cells enriched from blood (not recorded which). The CDR3 spells CASSYGGRNTEAFF. The DNA for the CDR3 is TGTGCCAGCAGTTACGGGGGGAGGAACACTGAAGCTTTCTTT.